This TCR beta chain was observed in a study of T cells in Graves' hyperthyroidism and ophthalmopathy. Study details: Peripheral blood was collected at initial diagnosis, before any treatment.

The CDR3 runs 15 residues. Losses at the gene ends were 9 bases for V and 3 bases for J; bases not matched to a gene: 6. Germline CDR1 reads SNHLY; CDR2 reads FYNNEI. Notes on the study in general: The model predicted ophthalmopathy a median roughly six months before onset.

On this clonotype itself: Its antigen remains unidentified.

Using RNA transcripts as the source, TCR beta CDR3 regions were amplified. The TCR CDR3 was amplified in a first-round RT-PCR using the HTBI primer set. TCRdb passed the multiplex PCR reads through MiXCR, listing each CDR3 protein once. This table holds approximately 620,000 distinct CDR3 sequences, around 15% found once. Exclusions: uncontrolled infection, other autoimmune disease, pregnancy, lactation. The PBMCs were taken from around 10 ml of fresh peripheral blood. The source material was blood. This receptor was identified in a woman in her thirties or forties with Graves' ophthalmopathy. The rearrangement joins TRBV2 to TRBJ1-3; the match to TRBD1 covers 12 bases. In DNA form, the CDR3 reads TGTGCCAGGGGGGGACAGGGGGCCGGTGGAAACACCATATATTTT. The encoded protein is CARGGQGAGGNTIYF.